Listed below are T cell receptor beta chains from one sample, sequenced in a study of long-term antiretroviral therapy in people with HIV. Repertoires were generated with immunoSEQ multiplex PCR, while TCRdb's copy carries only in-frame clones and drops some. Of 25,000 to 35,000 clones listed, over 85% are singletons. The starting material was unsorted PBMCs, obtained 6.2 years after starting antiretroviral therapy. The receptors were sampled from a man aged 40-49 years with HIV. Each CDR3 is given with its conserved first and last residue.

j_gene,v_gene,CDR3aa
.,TRBV6-5,CASSYSPSSYEQYF
TRBJ1-5,TRBV6-5,CASRPPGQFNQPQHF
TRBJ1-1,TRBV6-5,CASSEGQGKLGAFF
TRBJ2-3,TRBV7-8,CASRTNGAGGSTDTQYF
TRBJ2-7,TRBV7-2,CASSSLWGPYEQYF
TRBJ1-3,TRBV6-6,CASGVMDRLYF
TRBJ1-5,TRBV5-1,CASSLGTGNQPQHF
TRBJ1-2,TRBV27,CASTRASGYGYTF
TRBJ2-7,TRBV19,CASSISTNYEQYF
TRBJ1-2,TRBV10-3,CANSGGPSYGYTF
TRBJ2-3,TRBV4-2,CASLAGTGTDTQYF
TRBJ2-7,TRBV6-5,CASSGQVSAPYEQYF
TRBJ2-7,TRBV1,CTSRSDRGMRSEQYF
TRBJ2-7,TRBV7-9,CASGQGISEQYF
TRBJ1-2,TRBV6-6,CASSDGPLDGYTF
TRBJ2-1,TRBV11-3,CASSFTGPEGSYNEQFF
TRBJ2-3,TRBV9,CASSARTGSTDTQYF
TRBJ2-7,TRBV15,CATSRDPAYEQYF
TRBJ1-1,TRBV4-3,CASSQEGAGYKAEAFF
TRBJ2-7,TRBV7-8,CASSLVGQATYEQYF
TRBJ2-3,TRBV5-6,CASSSIPGLAVGDTQYF
TRBJ2-7,TRBV7-9,CASSLDSRSAYEQYF
TRBJ1-2,TRBV2,CATEAEGHLNYGYTF
TRBJ2-3,TRBV4-1,CASSQAPARTDTQYF
TRBJ1-2,TRBV28,CASSLGSSGFLGGGYTF
TRBJ2-6,TRBV9,CASSVHSSYSGANVLTF
TRBJ2-7,TRBV29-1,CSVGTVYEQYF
TRBJ2-7,TRBV7-2,CASSPSSGSREQYF
TRBJ2-7,TRBV5-1,CASSLGQDSQYF
TRBJ2-7,TRBV9,CASSVVANQGEQYF
TRBJ2-3,TRBV7-8,CASSLERTDTQYF
TRBJ1-3,TRBV6-1,CASSEAWTWTSGGNTIYF
TRBJ1-3,TRBV6-6,CASSPDRVLGNTIYF
TRBJ1-1,TRBV27,CASRTGAPMNTEAFF
TRBJ2-7,TRBV11-2,CASSSRTSGEVEQYF
TRBJ2-2,TRBV19,CASSTQGTGELFF
TRBJ2-5,TRBV19,CASSMLSGGLGTQYF
TRBJ1-1,TRBV7-6,CASSLTGGAGAEAFF
TRBJ1-5,TRBV28,CASSPGGWQPQHF
TRBJ1-1,TRBV5-3,CARSPKTGGYSRTEAFF
TRBJ1-4,TRBV6-6,CASSGPDRPEGEKLFF
TRBJ2-2,TRBV7-2,CASSLRTSYTGELFF
TRBJ2-7,TRBV5-6,CASSFSPQRESSYEQYF